A single TCR beta chain is shown here with its context. Its target is unknown. Germline V gene lookup returns CDR1 SQVTM and CDR2 ANQGSEA. The CDR3 runs to 13 residues. V shed 7 bases, J shed 4 bases, and the junction held 7 bases outside the gene matches. RNA transcripts gave rise to amplified TCR beta CDR3 regions. HTBI primers drove first-round RT-PCR of the TCR CDR3. TCRdb fed the multiplex PCR reads into MiXCR, producing one record per CDR3 protein. In the table there are about 610,000 distinct CDR3 sequences, over 12% of which are singletons. These data belong to a study of T cells in Graves' hyperthyroidism and ophthalmopathy. Study-wide background: Peripheral blood specimens were obtained at initial diagnosis, prior to any treatment. The study, taken as a whole, reports: Most clonotypes expanded in the thyroid (above 0.001) were also present in blood.

Each 10 ml fresh peripheral blood draw supplied the PBMCs. V is TRBV29-1 and J is TRBJ1-2; 9 bases are shared with TRBD1. The source material was blood. The sequence came from a woman aged 40 to 50 with Graves' ophthalmopathy. The chain's CDR3 is CSATGQGLYGYTF. DNA for the CDR3: TGCAGCGCAACGGGACAGGGTCTCTATGGCTACACCTTC.